This T cell receptor (beta chain) was sequenced during a study of blood T cell repertoires in COVID-19. In the study's own analysis: Scientists estimated how many nucleated cells there were by amplifying reference gene primers. Only in-frame clones appear in the TCRdb table, and some are missing; sequencing was by immunoSEQ multiplex PCR. V and J calls and clone size are those listed in that table; D and trimming were worked out from the DNA. The top ten hold about 2.4% of the sample, which has 200,000 or so clones, roughly 84% seen once. Germline V gene sequence: CDR1 LGHNA, CDR2 YNFKEQ. J was trimmed by 4 bases and V by 0 bases; bases with no gene match: 7. This CDR3 is built from 17 residues.

The clonotype was recovered from a woman aged 60-70 years with acute or convalescent COVID-19. The sample comprised peripheral blood. The rearrangement uses TRBV4-2 and TRBJ2-1, with TRBD2 matching over 9 bases. DNA of the CDR3: TGTGCCAGCAGCCAAGATCTGGGCGGGGGGGCGTACAATGAGCAGTTCTTC. The encoded protein is CASSQDLGGGAYNEQFF.